What follows is one TCR beta chain and its context. This sample stems from a study of PD-1 blockade in classical Hodgkin lymphoma. TCRdb's table, derived via immunoSEQ multiplex PCR, lists solely in-frame clones and lacks some. This table holds more than 90,000 clones, about 77% found once. Time point here: cycle 4 day 1 (C4D1), after more than five weeks of nivolumab. Brentuximab vedotin exposure varied, and every patient relapsed after autologous stem cell transplantation. The V end was cut by 1 base, the J end by 4 bases, with 11 bases between. CDR1 and CDR2 (germline): SGHDT, YYEEEE. This CDR3 is built from 14 residues.

The chain employs TRBV5-6 and TRBJ1-1; no clear D gene. The sample here was peripheral blood mononuclear cells (PBMCs), taken before the fourth cycle of nivolumab. The receptor's source is a human donor with classical Hodgkin lymphoma. The CDR3 protein is CASSLPWAATEAFF. The CDR3 DNA reads as TGTGCCAGCAGCTTGCCGTGGGCGGCCACTGAAGCTTTCTTT.